This TCR beta chain was captured by sequencing in a study of CD8+CD57+ T cells in acquired aplastic anemia. For the study at large: Sorted CD4+ and CD8+ cells gave an average of roughly 3.3 ug of DNA.

Germline loops: CDR1 SGHRS, CDR2 YFSETQ. The CDR3 has 11 residues. Genomic DNA constituted the template upon which TCR beta VDJ and CDR3 profiling was performed. TCRdb reprocessed the reads via MiXCR and lists one record per CDR3 protein. The repertoire includes roughly 190,000 distinct CDR3 sequences, less than 60% of them detected once, and about 9.5% sits in the top ten. As to this clonotype: A junction end diverges from the germline sequence, so it may reflect a read error.

Sequencing involved patients with CD8+CD57+ cell expansion previously shown by flow cytometry. V and J are TRBV5-1 and TRBJ2-2, with TRBD1 identical over 8 bases. Sequencing was carried out using sorted CD4+, CD8+, or CD8+CD57+ T cells (not recorded which) from PBMCs. The clonotype originates from a human donor with aplastic anemia. CDR3 DNA sequence: TGCGCCAGCAGCATGACAGGGGCGCTGTTTTTT. This encodes CASSMTGALFF.